This TCR beta chain was observed in a study of blood T cell repertoires in COVID-19. About the study: Researchers got acute and convalescent COVID-19 samples from the United States, Italy and Spain. PBMCs, B-cell-depleted T cells, or T cells were the source of the cDNA or gDNA that made up the material.

Germline-derived CDR1 and CDR2 are LGHDT and YNNKEL (reference sequence). V lost 3 bases and J 3 bases, leaving 8 bases between the germline ends. The CDR3 is 13 residues long. The table lists this clone with a few counts. Per the original methods: It was from reference gene primer amplification that nucleated cell counts were estimated. The repertoire was sequenced with immunoSEQ multiplex PCR; TCRdb's copy has only in-frame clones and lacks some. Clone size and the V and J calls come from that table; the DNA yielded D and trimming. The sample contains around 260,000 clones, under 90% of which appear only once.

Sequenced material: peripheral blood. This rearrangement joins TRBV3-1 (or the pseudogene TRBV3-2) to TRBJ1-2; D gene ambiguous. The sequence was obtained from a woman between 40 and 55 years old who had recovered from COVID-19. CDR3 DNA sequence: TGTGCCAGCAGCCAGGACTCCGACTATGGCTACACCTTC. Residues: CASSQDSDYGYTF.